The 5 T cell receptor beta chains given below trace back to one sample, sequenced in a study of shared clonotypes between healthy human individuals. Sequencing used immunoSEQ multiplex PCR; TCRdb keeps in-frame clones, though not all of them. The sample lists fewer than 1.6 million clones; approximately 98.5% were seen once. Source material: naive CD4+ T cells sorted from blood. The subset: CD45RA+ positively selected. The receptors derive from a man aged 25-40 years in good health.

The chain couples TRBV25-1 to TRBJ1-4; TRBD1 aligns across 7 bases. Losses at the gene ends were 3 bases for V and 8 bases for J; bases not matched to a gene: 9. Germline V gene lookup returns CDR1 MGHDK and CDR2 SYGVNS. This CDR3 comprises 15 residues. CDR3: CASSDSRQGDEKLFF. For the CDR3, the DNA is TGTGCCAGCAGTGACAGTCGTCAGGGGGACGAAAAACTGTTTTTT.

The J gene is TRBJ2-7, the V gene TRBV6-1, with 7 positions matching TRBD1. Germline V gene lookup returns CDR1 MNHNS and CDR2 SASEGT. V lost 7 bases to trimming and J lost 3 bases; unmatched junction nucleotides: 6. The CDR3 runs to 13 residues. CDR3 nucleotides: TGTGCCAGCACCCGGGACAGATTCTACGAGCAGTACTTC. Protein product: CASTRDRFYEQYF.

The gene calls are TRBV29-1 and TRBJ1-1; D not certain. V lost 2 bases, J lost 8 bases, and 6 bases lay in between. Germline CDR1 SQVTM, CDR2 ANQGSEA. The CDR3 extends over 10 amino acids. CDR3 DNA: TGCAGCGTTGAAAGGGCCGAAGCTTTCTTT. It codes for CSVERAEAFF.

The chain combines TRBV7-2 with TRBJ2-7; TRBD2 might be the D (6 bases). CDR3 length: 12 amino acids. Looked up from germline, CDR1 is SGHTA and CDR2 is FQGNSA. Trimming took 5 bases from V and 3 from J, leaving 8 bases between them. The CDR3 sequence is CASSHSGYEQYF. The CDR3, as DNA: TGTGCCAGCAGCCATAGCGGCTACGAGCAGTACTTC.

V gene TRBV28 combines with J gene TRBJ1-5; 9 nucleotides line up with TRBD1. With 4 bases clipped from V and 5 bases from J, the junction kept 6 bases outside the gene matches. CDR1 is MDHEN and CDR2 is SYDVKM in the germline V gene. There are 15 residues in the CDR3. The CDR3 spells CASSWGQGGDQPQHF. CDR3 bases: TGTGCCAGCAGTTGGGGACAGGGAGGGGATCAGCCCCAGCATTTT.